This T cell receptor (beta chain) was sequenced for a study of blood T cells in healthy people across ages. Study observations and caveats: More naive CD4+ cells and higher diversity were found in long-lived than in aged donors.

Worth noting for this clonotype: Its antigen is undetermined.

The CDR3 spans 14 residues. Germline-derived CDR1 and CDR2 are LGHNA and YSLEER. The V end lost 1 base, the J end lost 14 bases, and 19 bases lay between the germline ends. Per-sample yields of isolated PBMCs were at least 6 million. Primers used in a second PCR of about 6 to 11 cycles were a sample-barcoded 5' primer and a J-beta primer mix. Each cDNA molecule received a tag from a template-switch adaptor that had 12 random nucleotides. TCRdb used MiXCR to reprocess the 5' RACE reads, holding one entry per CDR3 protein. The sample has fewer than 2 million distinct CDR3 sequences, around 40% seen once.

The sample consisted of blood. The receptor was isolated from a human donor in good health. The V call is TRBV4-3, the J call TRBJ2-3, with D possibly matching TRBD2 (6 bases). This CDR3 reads CASSQVEGLPVSYF. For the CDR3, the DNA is TGCGCCAGCAGCCAAGTCGAGGGACTTCCTGTTTCGTATTTT.